The clone carrying this T cell receptor (beta chain) has only one observation. Its antigen is undetermined. The CDR3 has 17 amino acids. CDR1 is SEHNR, CDR2 FQNEAQ, per germline (reference sequence). V gave up 1 base and J gave up 5 bases; unmatched junction bases: 10. Using immunoSEQ multiplex PCR, the repertoire was profiled, and TCRdb retains in-frame clones only, with some absent. This sample has some 92,000 clones; over 80% occur once, and the top ten carry around 6.8%. The record originates from a study of T cell responses to AZD1222 COVID-19 vaccine. Points from the study as a whole: The study sampled repertoires only after the peak T cell response. Elevations in Spike-specific TCR breadth and depth followed administration of two AZD1222 doses. Baseline seropositivity characterized only six AZD1222 recipients. Females outnumbered males among donors, who were mostly white British; clonal diversity was possibly underestimated.

This specimen consisted of peripheral blood, obtained on day 0 of AZD1222 vaccination. The rearrangement joins TRBV7-9 to TRBJ1-5, with TRBD1 identical over 8 bases. The TCR comes from an adult in good health. The CDR3 coding sequence is TGTGCCAGCAGCTTAGGTACGACAGGGGATTCGGATCAGCCCCAGCATTTT. Encoded protein: CASSLGTTGDSDQPQHF. The variable domain in full, with the rest retrieved from reference TRBV7-9 and TRBJ1-5, is DTGVSQNPRHKITKRGQNVTFRCDPISEHNRLYWYRQTLGQGPEFLTYFQNEAQLEKSRLLSDRFSAERPKGSFSTLEIQRTEQGDSAMYLCASSLGTTGDSDQPQHFGDGTRLSIL.